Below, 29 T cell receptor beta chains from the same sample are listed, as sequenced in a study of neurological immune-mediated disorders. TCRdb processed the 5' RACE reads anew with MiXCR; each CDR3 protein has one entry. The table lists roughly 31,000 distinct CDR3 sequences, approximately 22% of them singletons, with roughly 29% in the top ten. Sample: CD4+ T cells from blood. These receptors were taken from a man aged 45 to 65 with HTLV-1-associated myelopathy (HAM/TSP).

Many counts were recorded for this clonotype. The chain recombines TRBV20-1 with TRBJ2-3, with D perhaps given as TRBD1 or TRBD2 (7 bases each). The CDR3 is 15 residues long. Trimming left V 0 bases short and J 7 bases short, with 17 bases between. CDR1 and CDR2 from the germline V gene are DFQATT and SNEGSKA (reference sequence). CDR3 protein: CSARDPRGGQHTQYF. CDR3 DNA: TGCAGTGCTAGAGATCCCAGGGGGGGGCAACATACGCAGTATTTT.

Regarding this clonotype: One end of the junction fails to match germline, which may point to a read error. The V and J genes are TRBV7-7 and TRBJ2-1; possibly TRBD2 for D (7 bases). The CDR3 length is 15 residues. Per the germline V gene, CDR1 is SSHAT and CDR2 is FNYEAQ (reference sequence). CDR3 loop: CARSLGGSGGNEQFF. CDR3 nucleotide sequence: TGTGCCAGAAGCTTAGGGGGGTCGGGGGGCAATGAGCAGTTCTTC. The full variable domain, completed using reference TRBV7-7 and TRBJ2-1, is GAGVSQSPRYKVTKRGQDVTLRCDPISSHATLYWYQQALGQGPEFLTYFNYEAQPDKSGLPSDRFSAERPEGSISTLTIQRTEQRDSAMYRCARSLGGSGGNEQFFGPGTRLTVL.

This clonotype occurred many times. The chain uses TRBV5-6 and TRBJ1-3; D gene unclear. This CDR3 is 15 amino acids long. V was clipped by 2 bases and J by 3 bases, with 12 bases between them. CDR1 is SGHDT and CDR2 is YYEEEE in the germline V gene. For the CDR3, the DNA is TGTGCCAGCAGCTTAGCGACGGTCAGTGGAAACACCATATATTTT. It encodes CASSLATVSGNTIYF.

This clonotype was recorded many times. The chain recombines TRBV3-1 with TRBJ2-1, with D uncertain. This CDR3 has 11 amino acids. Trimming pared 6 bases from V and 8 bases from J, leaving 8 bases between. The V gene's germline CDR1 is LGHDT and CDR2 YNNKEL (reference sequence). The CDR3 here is CASRTLDEQFF. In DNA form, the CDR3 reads TGTGCCAGCAGGACACTGGATGAGCAGTTCTTC.

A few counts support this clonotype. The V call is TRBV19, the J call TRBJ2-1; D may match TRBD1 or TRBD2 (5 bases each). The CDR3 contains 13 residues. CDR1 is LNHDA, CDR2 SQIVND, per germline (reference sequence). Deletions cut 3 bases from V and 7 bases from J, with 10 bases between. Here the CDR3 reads CASSMLGPNEQFF. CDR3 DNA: TGTGCCAGTAGTATGTTGGGACCGAATGAGCAGTTCTTC.

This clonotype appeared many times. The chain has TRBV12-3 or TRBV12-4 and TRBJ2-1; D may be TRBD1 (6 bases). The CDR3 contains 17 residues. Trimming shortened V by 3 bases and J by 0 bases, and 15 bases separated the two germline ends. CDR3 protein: CASSFIGQTRSYNEQFF. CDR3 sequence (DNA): TGTGCCAGCAGTTTTATAGGACAGACCCGCTCCTACAATGAGCAGTTCTTC.

The CDR3 sequence: CASTEVGLAVYNEQFF. CDR3 DNA: TGTGCCAGTACTGAAGTGGGACTAGCTGTCTACAATGAGCAGTTCTTC. The chain links TRBV6-6 to TRBJ2-1, with 9 bases aligning to TRBD2. This CDR3 has 16 residues. V shed 9 bases and J 3 bases; nucleotides not matched to a gene: 12. Germline CDR1 is MNHNY and CDR2 is SVGAGI (reference sequence).

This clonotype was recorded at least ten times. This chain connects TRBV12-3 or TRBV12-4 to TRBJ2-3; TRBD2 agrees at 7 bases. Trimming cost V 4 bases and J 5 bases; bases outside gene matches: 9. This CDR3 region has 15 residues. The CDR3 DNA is TGTGCCAGCAGTTGGGATGGCGGGGGTGGAGATACGCAGTATTTT. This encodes CASSWDGGGGDTQYF.

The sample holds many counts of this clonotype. Here the CDR3 DNA reads TGTGCCAGCAGCTTCGGAACTGAAGCTTTCTTT. Translating it yields CASSFGTEAFF. J is TRBJ1-1 and V is TRBV6-5; unclear D gene. Germline V gives CDR1 MNHEY, CDR2 SVGAGI. The V end lost 6 bases, the J end lost 5 bases, and 7 bases lay between the germline ends. There are 11 residues in the CDR3.

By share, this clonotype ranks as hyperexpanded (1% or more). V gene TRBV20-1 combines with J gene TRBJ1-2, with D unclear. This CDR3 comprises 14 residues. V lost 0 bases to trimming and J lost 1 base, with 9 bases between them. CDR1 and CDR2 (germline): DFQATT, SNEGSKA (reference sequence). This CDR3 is CSARDRPVNYGYTF. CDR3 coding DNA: TGCAGTGCTAGAGATCGTCCGGTTAACTATGGCTACACCTTC.

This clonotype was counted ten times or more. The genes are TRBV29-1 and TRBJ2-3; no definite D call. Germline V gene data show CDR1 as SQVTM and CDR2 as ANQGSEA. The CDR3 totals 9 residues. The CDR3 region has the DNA TGCATCACCGATGATACGCAGTATTTT. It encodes CITDDTQYF.

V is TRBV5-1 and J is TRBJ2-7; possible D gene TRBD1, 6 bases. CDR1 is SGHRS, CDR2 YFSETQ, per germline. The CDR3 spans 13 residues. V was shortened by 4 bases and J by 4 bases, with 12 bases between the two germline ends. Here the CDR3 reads CASSHGQYYEQYF. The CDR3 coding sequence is TGCGCCAGCAGCCACGGACAGTATTACGAGCAGTACTTC.

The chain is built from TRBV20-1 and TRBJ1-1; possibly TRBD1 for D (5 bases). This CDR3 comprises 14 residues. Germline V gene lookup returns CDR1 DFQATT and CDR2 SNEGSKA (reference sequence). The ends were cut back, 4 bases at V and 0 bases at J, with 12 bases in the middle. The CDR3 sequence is CSAIFSGLNTEAFF. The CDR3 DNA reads TGCAGTGCTATTTTTTCAGGGTTGAACACTGAAGCTTTCTTT.

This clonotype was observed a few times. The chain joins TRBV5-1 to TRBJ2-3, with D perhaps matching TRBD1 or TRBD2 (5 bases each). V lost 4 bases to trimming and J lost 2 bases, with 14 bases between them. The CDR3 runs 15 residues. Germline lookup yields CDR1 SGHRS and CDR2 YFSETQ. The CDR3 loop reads CASSTYGAITDTQYF. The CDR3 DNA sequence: TGCGCCAGCAGCACCTACGGGGCCATCACAGATACGCAGTATTTT. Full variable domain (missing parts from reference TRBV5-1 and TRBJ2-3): KAGVTQTPRYLIKTRGQQVTLSCSPISGHRSVSWYQQTPGQGLQFLFEYFSETQRNKGNFPGRFSGRQFSNSRSEMNVSTLELGDSALYLCASSTYGAITDTQYFGPGTRLTVL.

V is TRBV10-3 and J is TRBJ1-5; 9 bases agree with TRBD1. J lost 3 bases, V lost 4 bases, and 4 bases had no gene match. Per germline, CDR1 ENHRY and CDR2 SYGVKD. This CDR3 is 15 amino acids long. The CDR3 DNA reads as TGTGCCATCAGTGCGACAGGGGGAACCAATCAGCCCCAGCATTTT. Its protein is CAISATGGTNQPQHF.

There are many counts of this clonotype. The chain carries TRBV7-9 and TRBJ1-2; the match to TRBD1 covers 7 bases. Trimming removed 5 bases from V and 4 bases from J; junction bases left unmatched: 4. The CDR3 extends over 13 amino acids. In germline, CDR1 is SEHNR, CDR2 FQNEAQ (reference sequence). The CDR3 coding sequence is TGTGCCAGCAGCGCGGGACAGAGCTATGGCTACACCTTC. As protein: CASSAGQSYGYTF.

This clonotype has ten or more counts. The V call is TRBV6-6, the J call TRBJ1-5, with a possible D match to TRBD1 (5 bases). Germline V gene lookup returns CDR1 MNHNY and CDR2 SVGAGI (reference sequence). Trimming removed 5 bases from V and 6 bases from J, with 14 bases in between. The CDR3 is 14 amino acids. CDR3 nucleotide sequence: TGTGCCAGCAGTCTGGCGCAGGGTGGTCAGCCCCAGCATTTT. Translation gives CASSLAQGGQPQHF.

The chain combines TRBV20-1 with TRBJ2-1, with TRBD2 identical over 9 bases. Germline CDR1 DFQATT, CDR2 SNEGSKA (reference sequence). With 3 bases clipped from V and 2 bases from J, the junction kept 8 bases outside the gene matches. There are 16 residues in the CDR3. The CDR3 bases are TGCAGTGCTAGCCAACCGCGGGGGGGCCCCTACAATGAGCAGTTCTTC. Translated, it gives CSASQPRGGPYNEQFF.

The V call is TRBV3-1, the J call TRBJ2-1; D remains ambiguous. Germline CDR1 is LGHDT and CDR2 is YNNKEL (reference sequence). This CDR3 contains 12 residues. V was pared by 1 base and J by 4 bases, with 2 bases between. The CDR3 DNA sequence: TGTGCCAGCAGCCAAGTGTACAATGAGCAGTTCTTC. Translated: CASSQVYNEQFF.

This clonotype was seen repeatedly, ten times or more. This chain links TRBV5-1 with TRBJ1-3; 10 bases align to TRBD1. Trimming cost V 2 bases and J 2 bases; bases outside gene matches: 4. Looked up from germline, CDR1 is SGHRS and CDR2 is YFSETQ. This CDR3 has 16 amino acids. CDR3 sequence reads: CASSFTGQGPGNTIYF. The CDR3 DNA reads TGCGCCAGCAGCTTCACGGGACAGGGGCCTGGAAACACCATATATTTT.

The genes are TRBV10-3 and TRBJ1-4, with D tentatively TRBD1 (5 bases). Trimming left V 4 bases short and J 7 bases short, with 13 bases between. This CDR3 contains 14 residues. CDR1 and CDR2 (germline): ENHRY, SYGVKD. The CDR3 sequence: CAISAARDGEKLFF. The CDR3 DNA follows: TGTGCCATCAGTGCCGCCAGGGATGGTGAAAAACTGTTTTTT.

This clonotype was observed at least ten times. The CDR3 bases are TGTGCCAGCAGCTTAAGTCAGGGCAATGAGCAGTTCTTC. It encodes CASSLSQGNEQFF. This chain joins TRBV11-2 and TRBJ2-1, with D possibly TRBD1 on 5 matching bases. Trimming took off 2 bases at V and 6 bases at J, with 8 bases between the two ends. This CDR3 spans 13 amino acids. CDR1 and CDR2 from the germline V gene are SGHAT and FQNNGV. Full variable domain (missing parts from reference TRBV11-2 and TRBJ2-1): EAGVAQSPRYKIIEKRQSVAFWCNPISGHATLYWYQQILGQGPKLLIQFQNNGVVDDSQLPKDRFSAERLKGVDSTLKIQPAKLEDSAVYLCASSLSQGNEQFFGPGTRLTVL.

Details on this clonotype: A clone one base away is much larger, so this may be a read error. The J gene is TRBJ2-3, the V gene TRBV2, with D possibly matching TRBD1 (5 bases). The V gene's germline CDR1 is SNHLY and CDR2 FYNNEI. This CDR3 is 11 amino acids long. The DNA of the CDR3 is TGTGCCAACAGTCAGGGAGATACGCAGTATTTT. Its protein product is CANSQGDTQYF.

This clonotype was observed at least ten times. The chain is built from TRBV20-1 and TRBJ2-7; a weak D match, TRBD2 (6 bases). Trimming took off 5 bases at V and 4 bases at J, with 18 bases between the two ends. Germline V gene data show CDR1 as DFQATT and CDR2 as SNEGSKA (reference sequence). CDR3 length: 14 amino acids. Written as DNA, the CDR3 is TGCAGTGCTCCCCGAGGGACTCGAACTTACGAGCAGTACTTC. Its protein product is CSAPRGTRTYEQYF.

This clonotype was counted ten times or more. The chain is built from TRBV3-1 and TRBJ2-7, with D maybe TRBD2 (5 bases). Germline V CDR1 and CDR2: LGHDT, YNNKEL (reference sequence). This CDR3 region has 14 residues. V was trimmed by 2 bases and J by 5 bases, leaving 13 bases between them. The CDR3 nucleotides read TGTGCCAGCAGCCAATCGGGAAGCAGACACGAGCAGTACTTC. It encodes CASSQSGSRHEQYF.

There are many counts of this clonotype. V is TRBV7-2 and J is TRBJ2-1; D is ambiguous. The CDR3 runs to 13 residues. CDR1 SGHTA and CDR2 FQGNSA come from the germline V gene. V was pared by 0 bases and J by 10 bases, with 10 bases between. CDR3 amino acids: CASSLAPVAEQFF. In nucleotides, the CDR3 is TGTGCCAGCAGCTTAGCTCCGGTCGCGGAGCAGTTCTTC.

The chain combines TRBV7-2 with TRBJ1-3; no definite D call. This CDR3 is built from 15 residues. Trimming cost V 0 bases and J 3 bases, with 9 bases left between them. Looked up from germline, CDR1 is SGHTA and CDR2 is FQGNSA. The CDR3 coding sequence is TGTGCCAGCAGCTTAGCGCTAACACTTGGAAACACCATATATTTT. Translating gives CASSLALTLGNTIYF. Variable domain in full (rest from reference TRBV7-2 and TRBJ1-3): GAGVSQSPSNKVTEKGKDVELRCDPISGHTALYWYRQSLGQGLEFLIYFQGNSAPDKSGLPSDRFSAERTGGSVSTLTIQRTQQEDSAVYLCASSLALTLGNTIYFGEGSWLTVV.

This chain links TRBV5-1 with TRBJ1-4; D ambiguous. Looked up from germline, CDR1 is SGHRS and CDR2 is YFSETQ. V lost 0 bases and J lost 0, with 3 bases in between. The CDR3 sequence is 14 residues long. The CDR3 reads CASSLGSTNEKLFF. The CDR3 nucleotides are TGCGCCAGCAGCTTGGGATCAACTAATGAAAAACTGTTTTTT.

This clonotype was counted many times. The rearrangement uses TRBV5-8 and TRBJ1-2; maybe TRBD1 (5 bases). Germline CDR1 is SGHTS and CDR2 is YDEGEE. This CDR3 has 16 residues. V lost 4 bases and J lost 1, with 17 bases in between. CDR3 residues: CASSDWGEGYNYGYTF. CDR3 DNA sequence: TGTGCCAGCAGCGACTGGGGGGAAGGTTATAACTATGGCTACACCTTC.